The subject of this entry is one T cell receptor (beta chain). Its antigen is not identified. One end of the junction is discordant with germline, which a read error may explain. CDR1 and CDR2 (germline): DFQATT, SNEGSKA (reference sequence). The CDR3 loop spans 17 amino acids. The source of the sample is a study of T cells in Graves' hyperthyroidism and ophthalmopathy. Hyperthyroidism, newly diagnosed and lasting under 2 months, affected patients aged 18 to 65. Based on clinical symptoms, serum thyroxine and TRAb, thyroid ultrasound and orbital computed tomography, diagnoses were reached. This sample holds PBMCs from roughly 10 ml fresh peripheral blood. Study-wide findings and caveats: A median around 6 months before onset, the model predicted ophthalmopathy.

The source material, RNA transcripts, was used to amplify TCR beta CDR3 regions. HTBI primers were the set used in a first-round RT-PCR of the TCR CDR3. TCRdb re-derived calls from the multiplex PCR reads in MiXCR, one entry per CDR3 protein. Found here are fewer than 600,000 distinct CDR3 sequences, about 15% of them singletons; the top ten hold under 20%. The sequencing input was blood. The chain employs TRBV20-1 and TRBJ2-1, with 11 bases matching TRBD2. This TCR was recovered from a woman aged 18-30 years with Graves' hyperthyroidism. CDR3 in amino acids: CSARPDGLAGSALERFF. CDR3 DNA sequence: TGCAGTGCTAGACCTGACGGACTAGCGGGTTCGGCGTTGGAGCGGTTCTTC.